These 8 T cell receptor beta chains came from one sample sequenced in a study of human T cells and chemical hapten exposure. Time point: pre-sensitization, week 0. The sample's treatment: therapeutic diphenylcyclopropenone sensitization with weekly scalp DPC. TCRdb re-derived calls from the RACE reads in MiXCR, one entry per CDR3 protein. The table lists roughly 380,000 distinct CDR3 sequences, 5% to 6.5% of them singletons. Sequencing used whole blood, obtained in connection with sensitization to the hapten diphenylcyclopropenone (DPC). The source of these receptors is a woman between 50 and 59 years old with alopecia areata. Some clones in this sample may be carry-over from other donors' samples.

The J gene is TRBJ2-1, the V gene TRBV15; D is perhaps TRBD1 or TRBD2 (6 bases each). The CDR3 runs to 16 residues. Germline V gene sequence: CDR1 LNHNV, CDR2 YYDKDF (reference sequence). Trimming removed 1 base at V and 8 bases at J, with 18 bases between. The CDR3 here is CATSRAGHRGVDEQFF. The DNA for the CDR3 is TGTGCCACCAGCAGAGCGGGACATAGGGGGGTCGATGAGCAGTTCTTC.

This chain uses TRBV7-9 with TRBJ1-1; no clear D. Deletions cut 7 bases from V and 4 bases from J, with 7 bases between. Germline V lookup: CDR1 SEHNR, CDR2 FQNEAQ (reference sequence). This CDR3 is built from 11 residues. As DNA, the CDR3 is TGTGCCAGCACCTCTCTCACTGAAGCTTTCTTT. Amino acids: CASTSLTEAFF.

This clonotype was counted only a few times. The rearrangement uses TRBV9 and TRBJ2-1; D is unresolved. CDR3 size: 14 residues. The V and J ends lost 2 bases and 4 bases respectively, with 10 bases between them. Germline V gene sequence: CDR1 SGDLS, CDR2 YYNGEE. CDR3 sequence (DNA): TGTGCCAGCAGCGTGTTACCTACATACAATGAGCAGTTCTTC. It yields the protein CASSVLPTYNEQFF.

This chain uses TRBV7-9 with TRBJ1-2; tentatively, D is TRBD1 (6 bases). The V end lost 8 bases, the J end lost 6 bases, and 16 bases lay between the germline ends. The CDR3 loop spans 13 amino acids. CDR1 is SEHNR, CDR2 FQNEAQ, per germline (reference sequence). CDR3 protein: CASGGQSVNGYTF. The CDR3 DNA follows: TGTGCCAGCGGGGGGCAATCAGTCAATGGCTACACCTTC.

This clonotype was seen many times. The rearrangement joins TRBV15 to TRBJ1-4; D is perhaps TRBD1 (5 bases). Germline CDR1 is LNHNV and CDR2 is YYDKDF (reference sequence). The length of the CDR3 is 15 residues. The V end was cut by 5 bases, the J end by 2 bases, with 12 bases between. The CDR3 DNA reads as TGTGCCACCAGCCCCCGACAGAAGACTAATGAAAAACTGTTTTTT. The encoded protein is CATSPRQKTNEKLFF.

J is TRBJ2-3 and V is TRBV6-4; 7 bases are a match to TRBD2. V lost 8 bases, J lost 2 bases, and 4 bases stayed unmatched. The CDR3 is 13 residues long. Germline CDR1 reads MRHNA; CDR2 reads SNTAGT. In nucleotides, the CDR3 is TGTGCCAGCGGGAGGGGAGTCACAGATACGCAGTATTTT. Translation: CASGRGVTDTQYF.

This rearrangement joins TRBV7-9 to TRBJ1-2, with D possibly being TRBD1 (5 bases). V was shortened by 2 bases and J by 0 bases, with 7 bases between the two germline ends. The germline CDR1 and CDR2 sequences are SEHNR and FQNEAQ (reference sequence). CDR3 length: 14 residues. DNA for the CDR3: TGTGCCAGCAGCTTACCAGGGCCTAACTATGGCTACACCTTC. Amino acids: CASSLPGPNYGYTF.

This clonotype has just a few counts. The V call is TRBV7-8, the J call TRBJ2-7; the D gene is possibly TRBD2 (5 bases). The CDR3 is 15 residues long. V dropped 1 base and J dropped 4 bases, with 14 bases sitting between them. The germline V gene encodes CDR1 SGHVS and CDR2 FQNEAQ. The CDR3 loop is CASSLVRTAIYEQYF. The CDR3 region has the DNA TGTGCCAGCAGCTTAGTGCGGACTGCCATTTACGAGCAGTACTTC.